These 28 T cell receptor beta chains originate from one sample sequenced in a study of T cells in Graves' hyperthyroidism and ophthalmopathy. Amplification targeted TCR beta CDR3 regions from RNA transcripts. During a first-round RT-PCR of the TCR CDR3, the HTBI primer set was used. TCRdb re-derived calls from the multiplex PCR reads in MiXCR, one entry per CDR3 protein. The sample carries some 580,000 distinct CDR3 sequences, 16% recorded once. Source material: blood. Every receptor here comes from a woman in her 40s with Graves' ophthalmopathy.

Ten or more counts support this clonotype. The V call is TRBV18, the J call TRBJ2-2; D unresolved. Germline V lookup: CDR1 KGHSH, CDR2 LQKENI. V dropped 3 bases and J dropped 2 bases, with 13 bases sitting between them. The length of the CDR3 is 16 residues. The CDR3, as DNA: TGTGCCAGCTCACCCAACCGTCTAGTCAACACCGGGGAGCTGTTTTTT. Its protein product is CASSPNRLVNTGELFF.

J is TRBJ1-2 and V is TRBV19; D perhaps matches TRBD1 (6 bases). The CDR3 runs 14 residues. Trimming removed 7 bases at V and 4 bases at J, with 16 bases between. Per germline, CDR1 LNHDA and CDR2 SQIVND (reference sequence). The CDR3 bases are TGTGCCAGTACCCATTCCGGGGGCGGCTATGGCTACACCTTC. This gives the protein CASTHSGGGYGYTF.

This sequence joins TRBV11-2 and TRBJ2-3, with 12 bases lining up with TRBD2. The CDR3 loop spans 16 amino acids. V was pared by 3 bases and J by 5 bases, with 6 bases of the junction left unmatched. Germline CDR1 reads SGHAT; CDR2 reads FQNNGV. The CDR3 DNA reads TGTGCCAGCAGCTTCCTAGCGGGGGGGCCAAGAGATACGCAGTATTTT. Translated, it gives CASSFLAGGPRDTQYF. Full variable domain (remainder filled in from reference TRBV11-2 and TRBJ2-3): EAGVAQSPRYKIIEKRQSVAFWCNPISGHATLYWYQQILGQGPKLLIQFQNNGVVDDSQLPKDRFSAERLKGVDSTLKIQPAKLEDSAVYLCASSFLAGGPRDTQYFGPGTRLTVL.

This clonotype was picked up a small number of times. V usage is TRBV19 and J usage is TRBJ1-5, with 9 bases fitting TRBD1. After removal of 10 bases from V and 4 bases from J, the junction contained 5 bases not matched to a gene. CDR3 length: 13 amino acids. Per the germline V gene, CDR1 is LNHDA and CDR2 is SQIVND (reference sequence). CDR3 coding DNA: TGTGCCACCACAGGGGGCTGGAATCAGCCCCAGCATTTT. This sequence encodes CATTGGWNQPQHF.

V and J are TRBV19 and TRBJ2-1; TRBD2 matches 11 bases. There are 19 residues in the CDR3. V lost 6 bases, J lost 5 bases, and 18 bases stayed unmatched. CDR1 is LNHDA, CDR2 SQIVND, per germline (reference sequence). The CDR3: CASSPRGETLAGVNNEQFF. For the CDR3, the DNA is TGTGCCAGTAGCCCCAGAGGGGAGACACTAGCGGGAGTAAACAATGAGCAGTTCTTC.

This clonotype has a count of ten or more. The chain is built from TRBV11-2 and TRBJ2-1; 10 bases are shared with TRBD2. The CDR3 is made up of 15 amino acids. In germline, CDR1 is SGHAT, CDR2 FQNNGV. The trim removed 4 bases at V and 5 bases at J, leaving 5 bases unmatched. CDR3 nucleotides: TGTGCCAGCAGCTCCCCTCTAGCGGGGGACAATGAGCAGTTCTTC. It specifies CASSSPLAGDNEQFF. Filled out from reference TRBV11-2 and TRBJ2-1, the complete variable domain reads EAGVAQSPRYKIIEKRQSVAFWCNPISGHATLYWYQQILGQGPKLLIQFQNNGVVDDSQLPKDRFSAERLKGVDSTLKIQPAKLEDSAVYLCASSSPLAGDNEQFFGPGTRLTVL.

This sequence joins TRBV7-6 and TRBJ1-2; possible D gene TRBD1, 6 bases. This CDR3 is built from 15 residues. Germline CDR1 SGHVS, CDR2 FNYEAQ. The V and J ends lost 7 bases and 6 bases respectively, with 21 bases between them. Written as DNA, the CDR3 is TGTGCCAGCAACCAGGGACAAGGGGTAATTAATGGCTACACCTTC. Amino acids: CASNQGQGVINGYTF.

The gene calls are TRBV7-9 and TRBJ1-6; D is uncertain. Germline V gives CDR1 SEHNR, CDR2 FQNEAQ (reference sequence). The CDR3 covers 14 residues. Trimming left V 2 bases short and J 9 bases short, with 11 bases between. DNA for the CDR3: TGTGCCAGCAGCTTACCGCATATCAGTTCACCCCTCCACTTT. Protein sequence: CASSLPHISSPLHF. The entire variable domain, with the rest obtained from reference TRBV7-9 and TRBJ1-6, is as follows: DTGVSQNPRHKITKRGQNVTFRCDPISEHNRLYWYRQTLGQGPEFLTYFQNEAQLEKSRLLSDRFSAERPKGSFSTLEIQRTEQGDSAMYLCASSLPHISSPLHFGNGTRLTVT.

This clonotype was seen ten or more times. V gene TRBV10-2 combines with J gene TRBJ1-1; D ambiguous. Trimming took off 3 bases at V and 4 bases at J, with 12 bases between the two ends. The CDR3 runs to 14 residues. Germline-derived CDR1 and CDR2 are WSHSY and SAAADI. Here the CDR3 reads CASSDYPESTEAFF. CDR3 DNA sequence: TGCGCCAGCAGTGATTATCCTGAAAGCACTGAAGCTTTCTTT.

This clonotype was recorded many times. CDR3 bases: TGTGCCAGCAGCCAAGGGCTAGCAAGAGATACGCAGTATTTT. It translates to CASSQGLARDTQYF. The chain combines TRBV3-1 with TRBJ2-3; a weak D match, TRBD2 (5 bases). This CDR3 is built from 14 residues. Germline assignment: CDR1 LGHDT and CDR2 YNNKEL (reference sequence). Deletions cut 1 base from V and 5 bases from J, with 10 bases between.

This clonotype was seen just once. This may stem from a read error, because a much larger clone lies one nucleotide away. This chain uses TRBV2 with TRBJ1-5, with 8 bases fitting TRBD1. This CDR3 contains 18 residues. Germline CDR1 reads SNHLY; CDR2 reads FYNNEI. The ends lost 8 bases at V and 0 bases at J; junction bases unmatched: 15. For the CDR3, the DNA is TGTGCCAGCGGAGGACAGGGTGAGTCCGTTAATAGCAATCAGCCCCAGCATTTT. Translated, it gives CASGGQGESVNSNQPQHF. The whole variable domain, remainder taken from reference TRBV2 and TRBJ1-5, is EPEVTQTPSHQVTQMGQEVILRCVPISNHLYFYWYRQILGQKVEFLVSFYNNEISEKSEIFDDQFSVERPDGSNFTLKIRSTKLEDSAMYFCASGGQGESVNSNQPQHFGDGTRLSIL.

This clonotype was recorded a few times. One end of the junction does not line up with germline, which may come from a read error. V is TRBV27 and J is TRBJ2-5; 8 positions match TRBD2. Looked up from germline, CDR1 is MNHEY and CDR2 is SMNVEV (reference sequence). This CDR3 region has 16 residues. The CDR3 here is CASRGLVGAYQETQCF. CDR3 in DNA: TGTGCCAGCAGGGGACTAGTGGGGGCCTACCAAGAGACCCAGTGCTTC.

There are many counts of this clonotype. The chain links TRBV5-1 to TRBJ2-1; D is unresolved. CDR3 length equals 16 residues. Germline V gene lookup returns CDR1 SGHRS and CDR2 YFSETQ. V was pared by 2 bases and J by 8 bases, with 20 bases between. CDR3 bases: TGCGCCAGCAGCTTTGGAAGGTATCAAGGCGGCGATGAGCAGTTCTTC. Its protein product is CASSFGRYQGGDEQFF.

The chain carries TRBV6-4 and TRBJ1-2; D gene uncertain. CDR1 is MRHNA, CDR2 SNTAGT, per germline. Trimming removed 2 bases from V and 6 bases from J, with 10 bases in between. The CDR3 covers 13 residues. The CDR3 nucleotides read TGTGCCAGCAGTGACGGGGAAGGGAATGGCTACACCTTC. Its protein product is CASSDGEGNGYTF.

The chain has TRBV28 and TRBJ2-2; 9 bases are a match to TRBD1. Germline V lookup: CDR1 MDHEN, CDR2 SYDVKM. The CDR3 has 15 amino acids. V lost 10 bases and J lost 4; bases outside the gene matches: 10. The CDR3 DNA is TGTGCCACTGAAACAGGGGGCGCTGGCACCGGGGAGCTGTTTTTT. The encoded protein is CATETGGAGTGELFF.

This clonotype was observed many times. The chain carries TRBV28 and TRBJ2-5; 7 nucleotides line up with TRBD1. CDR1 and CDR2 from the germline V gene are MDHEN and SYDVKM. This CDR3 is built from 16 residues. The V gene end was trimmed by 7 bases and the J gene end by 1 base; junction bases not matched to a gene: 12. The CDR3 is CASNRDSPILQETQYF. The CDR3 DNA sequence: TGTGCCAGCAACCGGGACAGCCCAATTCTCCAAGAGACCCAGTACTTC. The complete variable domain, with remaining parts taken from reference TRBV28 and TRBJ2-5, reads DVKVTQSSRYLVKRTGEKVFLECVQDMDHENMFWYRQDPGLGLRLIYFSYDVKMKEKGDIPEGYSVSREKKERFSLILESASTNQTSMYLCASNRDSPILQETQYFGPGTRLLVL.

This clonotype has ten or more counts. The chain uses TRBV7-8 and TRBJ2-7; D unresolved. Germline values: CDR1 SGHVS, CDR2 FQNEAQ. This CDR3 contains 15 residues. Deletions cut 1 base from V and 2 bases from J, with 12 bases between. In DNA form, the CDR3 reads TGTGCCAGCAGCTTAGGAGTGGGCAGACCCTACGAGCAGTACTTC. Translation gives CASSLGVGRPYEQYF.

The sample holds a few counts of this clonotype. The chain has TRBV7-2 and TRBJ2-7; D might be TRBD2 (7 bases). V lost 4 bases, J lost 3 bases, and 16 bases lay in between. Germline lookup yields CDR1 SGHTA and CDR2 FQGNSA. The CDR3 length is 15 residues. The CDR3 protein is CASSSRGGSGYEQYF. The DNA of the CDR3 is TGTGCCAGCAGCTCCAGGGGCGGGAGTGGCTACGAGCAGTACTTC. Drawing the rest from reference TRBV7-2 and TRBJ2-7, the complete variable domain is GAGVSQSPSNKVTEKGKDVELRCDPISGHTALYWYRQSLGQGLEFLIYFQGNSAPDKSGLPSDRFSAERTGGSVSTLTIQRTQQEDSAVYLCASSSRGGSGYEQYFGPGTRLTVT.

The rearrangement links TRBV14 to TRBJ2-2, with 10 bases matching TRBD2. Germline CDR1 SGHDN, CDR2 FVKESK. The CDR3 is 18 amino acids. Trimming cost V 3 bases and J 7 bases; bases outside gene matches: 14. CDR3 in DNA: TGTGCCAGCAGCCATCCAAATTTTTTTGGACTAGCGGTCGGGGAGCTGTTTTTT. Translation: CASSHPNFFGLAVGELFF. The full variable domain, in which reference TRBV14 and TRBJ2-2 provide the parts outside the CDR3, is EAGVTQFPSHSVIEKGQTVTLRCDPISGHDNLYWYRRVMGKEIKFLLHFVKESKQDESGMPNNRFLAERTGGTYSTLKVQPAELEDSGVYFCASSHPNFFGLAVGELFFGEGSRLTVL.

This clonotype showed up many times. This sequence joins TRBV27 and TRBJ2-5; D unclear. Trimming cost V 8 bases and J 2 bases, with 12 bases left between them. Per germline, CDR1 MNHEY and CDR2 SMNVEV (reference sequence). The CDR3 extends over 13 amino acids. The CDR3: CASGPGRQETQYF. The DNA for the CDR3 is TGTGCCAGCGGGCCCGGAAGGCAAGAGACCCAGTACTTC.

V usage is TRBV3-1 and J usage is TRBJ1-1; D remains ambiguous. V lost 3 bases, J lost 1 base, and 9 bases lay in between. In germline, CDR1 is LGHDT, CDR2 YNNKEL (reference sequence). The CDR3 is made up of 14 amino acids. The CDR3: CASSQNTRNTEAFF. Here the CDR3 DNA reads TGTGCCAGCAGCCAGAACACTCGGAACACTGAAGCTTTCTTT.

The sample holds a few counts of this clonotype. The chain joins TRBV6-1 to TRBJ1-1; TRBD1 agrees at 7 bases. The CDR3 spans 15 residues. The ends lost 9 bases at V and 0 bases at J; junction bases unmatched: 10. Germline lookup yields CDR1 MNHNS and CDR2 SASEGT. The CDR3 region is CASLDQQGMNTEAFF. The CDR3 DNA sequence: TGTGCCAGTTTGGATCAACAGGGGATGAACACTGAAGCTTTCTTT.

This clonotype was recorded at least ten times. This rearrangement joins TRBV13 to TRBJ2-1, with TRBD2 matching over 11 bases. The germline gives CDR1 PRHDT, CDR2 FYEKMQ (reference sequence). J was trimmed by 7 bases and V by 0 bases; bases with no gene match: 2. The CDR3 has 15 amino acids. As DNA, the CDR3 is TGTGCCAGCAGCTTAGGACTAGCGGGAGAGAATGAGCAGTTCTTC. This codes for CASSLGLAGENEQFF.

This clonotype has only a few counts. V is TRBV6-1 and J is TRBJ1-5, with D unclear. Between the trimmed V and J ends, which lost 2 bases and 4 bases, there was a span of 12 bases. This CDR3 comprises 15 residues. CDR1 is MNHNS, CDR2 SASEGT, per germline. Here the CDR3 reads CASSENAGSNQPQHF. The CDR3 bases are TGTGCCAGCAGTGAAAATGCAGGCTCGAATCAGCCCCAGCATTTT.

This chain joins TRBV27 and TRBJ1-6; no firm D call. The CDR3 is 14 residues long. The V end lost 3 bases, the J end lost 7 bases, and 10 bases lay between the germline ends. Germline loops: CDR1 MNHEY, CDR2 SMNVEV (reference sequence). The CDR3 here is CASSFDPRNSPLHF. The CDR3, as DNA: TGTGCCAGCAGTTTTGACCCCAGGAATTCACCCCTCCACTTT.

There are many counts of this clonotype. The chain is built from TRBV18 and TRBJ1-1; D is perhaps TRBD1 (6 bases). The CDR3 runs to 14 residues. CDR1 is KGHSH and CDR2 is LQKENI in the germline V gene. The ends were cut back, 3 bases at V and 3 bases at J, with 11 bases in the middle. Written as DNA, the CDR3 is TGTGCCAGCTCACCGGGGGGCGCTTACACTGAAGCTTTCTTT. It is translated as CASSPGGAYTEAFF.

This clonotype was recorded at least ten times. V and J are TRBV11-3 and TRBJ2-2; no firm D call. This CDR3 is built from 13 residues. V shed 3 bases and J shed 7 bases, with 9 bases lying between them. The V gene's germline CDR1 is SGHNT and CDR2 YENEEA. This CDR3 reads CASSFGRFGELFF. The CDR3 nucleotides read TGTGCCAGCAGCTTCGGCCGGTTCGGGGAGCTGTTTTTT. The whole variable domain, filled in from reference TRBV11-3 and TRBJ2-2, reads EAGVVQSPRYKIIEKKQPVAFWCNPISGHNTLYWYLQNLGQGPELLIRYENEEAVDDSQLPKDRFSAERLKGVDSTLKIQPAELGDSAVYLCASSFGRFGELFFGEGSRLTVL.

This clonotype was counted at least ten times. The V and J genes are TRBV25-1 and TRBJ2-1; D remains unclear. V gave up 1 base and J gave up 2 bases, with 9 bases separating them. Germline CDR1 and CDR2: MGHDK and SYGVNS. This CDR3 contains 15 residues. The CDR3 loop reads CASSESLGAYNEQFF. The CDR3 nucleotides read TGTGCCAGCAGTGAATCCCTCGGTGCCTACAATGAGCAGTTCTTC.